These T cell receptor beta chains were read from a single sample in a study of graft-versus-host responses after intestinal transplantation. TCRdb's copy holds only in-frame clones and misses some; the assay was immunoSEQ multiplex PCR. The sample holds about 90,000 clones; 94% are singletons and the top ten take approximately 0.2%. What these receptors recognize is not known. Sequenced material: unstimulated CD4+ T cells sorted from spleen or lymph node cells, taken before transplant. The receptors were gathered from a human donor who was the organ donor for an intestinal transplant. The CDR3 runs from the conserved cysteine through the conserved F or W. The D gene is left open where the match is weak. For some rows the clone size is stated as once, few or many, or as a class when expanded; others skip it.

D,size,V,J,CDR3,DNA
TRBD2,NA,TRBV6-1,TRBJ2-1,CASSEVLAGDDNEQFF,TGTGCCAGCAGTGAAGTACTAGCGGGGGATGACAATGAGCAGTTCTTC
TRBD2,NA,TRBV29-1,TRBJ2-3,CSVASSGGATDTQYF,TGCAGCGTCGCTTCTAGCGGGGGGGCGACAGATACGCAGTATTTT
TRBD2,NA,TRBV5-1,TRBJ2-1,CASSSTSGENEQFF,TGCGCCAGCAGCTCGACTAGCGGGGAAAATGAGCAGTTCTTC
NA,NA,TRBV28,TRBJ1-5,CASSRGFLGNQPQHF,TGTGCCAGCAGCAGGGGTTTTCTTGGCAATCAGCCCCAGCATTTT
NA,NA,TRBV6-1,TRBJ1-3,CASSEDPAYSGNTIYF,TGTGCCAGCAGTGAAGACCCAGCTTACTCTGGAAACACCATATATTTT
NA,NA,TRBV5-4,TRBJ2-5,CASSPITTRSVLSETQYF,TGTGCCAGCAGCCCGATAACAACTAGGTCAGTCCTATCGGAGACCCAGTACTTC
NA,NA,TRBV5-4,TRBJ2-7,CASSLGGQSYEQYF,TGTGCCAGCAGCTTGGGGGGACAATCCTACGAGCAGTACTTC
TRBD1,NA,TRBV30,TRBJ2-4,CAWKKTGVRIQYF,TGTGCCTGGAAAAAGACAGGGGTTCGCATTCAGTACTTC
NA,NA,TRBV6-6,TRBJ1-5,CASSDGDRSNQPQHF,TGTGCCAGCAGCGACGGGGACCGAAGCAATCAGCCCCAGCATTTT
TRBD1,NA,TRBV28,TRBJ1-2,CASKKTGANYGYTF,TGTGCCAGCAAAAAGACAGGGGCTAACTATGGCTACACCTTC
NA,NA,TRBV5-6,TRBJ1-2,CASSSTANYGYTF,TGTGCCAGCAGCTCGACAGCTAACTATGGCTACACCTTC
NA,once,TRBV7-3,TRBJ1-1,CASSPRRGGNTEAFF,TGTGCCAGCAGCCCCAGGCGGGGCGGGAACACTGAAGCTTTCTTT
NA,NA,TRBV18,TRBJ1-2,CASSPGAANYGYTF,TGTGCCAGCTCACCAGGGGCGGCGAACTATGGCTACACCTTC
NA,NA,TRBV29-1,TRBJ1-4,CSVERGTGEKLFF,TGCAGCGTTGAGAGGGGGACGGGTGAAAAACTGTTTTTT
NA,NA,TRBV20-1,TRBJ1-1,CSASGDTEAFF,TGCAGTGCGTCGGGGGACACTGAAGCTTTCTTT
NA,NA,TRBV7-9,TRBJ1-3,CASSLTRDRSAGNTIYF,TGTGCCAGCAGCTTAACACGCGACAGGTCGGCTGGAAACACCATATATTTT
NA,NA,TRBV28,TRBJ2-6,CATRVPDSGANVLTF,TGTGCCACCAGGGTCCCTGATTCTGGGGCCAACGTCCTGACTTTC
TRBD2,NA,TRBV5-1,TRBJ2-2,CASSFQGLEGLRGGELFF,TGCGCCAGCAGCTTCCAAGGACTAGAGGGCCTACGGGGCGGGGAGCTGTTTTTT
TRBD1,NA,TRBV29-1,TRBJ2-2,CSGGTGAPGELFF,TGCAGCGGAGGGACAGGGGCGCCCGGGGAGCTGTTTTTT
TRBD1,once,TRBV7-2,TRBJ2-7,CASSFGQGPSYEQYF,TGTGCCAGCAGTTTTGGACAGGGGCCCTCCTACGAGCAGTACTTC
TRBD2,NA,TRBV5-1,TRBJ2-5,CASSYGTSGDSRYF,TGCGCCAGCAGCTACGGGACTAGCGGGGATTCCCGGTACTTC
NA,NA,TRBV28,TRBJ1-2,CASSDPAYGGYTF,TGTGCCAGCAGTGACCCTGCATACGGTGGCTACACCTTC